This passage covers 14 T cell receptor beta chains from one sample sequenced in a study of CD4+ T cells in melanoma. Some clones are missing from TCRdb's copy, which holds only in-frame ones; the method was immunoSEQ multiplex PCR. The data show 13,000 to 15,000 clones, approximately 73% seen once. The sample taken for sequencing was cells from a culture (not recorded whether cultured in vitro). Receptor source: a human donor with melanoma.

This chain connects TRBV5-1 to TRBJ2-6, with D unresolved. With 1 base removed from V and 2 bases from J, the gap between germline ends came to 7 bases. CDR1 is SGHRS, CDR2 YFSETQ, per germline. The length of the CDR3 is 15 residues. The CDR3 nucleotides are TGCGCCAGCAGCTTGTCCGGAGCTGGGGCCAACGTCCTGACTTTC. It translates to CASSLSGAGANVLTF. Drawing the rest from reference TRBV5-1 and TRBJ2-6, the complete variable domain is KAGVTQTPRYLIKTRGQQVTLSCSPISGHRSVSWYQQTPGQGLQFLFEYFSETQRNKGNFPGRFSGRQFSNSRSEMNVSTLELGDSALYLCASSLSGAGANVLTFGAGSRLTVL.

CDR3 in amino acids: CASSLKGGNEQFF. The CDR3 DNA sequence: TGTGCCAGCAGCTTAAAGGGGGGCAATGAGCAGTTCTTC. J is TRBJ2-1 and V is TRBV7-8; D is tentatively TRBD1 or TRBD2 (6 bases each). Trimming left V 2 bases short and J 6 bases short, with 8 bases between. The length of the CDR3 is 13 residues. Germline V gene lookup returns CDR1 SGHVS and CDR2 FQNEAQ. The complete variable domain, with remaining parts taken from reference TRBV7-8 and TRBJ2-1, reads GAGVSQSPRYKVAKRGQDVALRCDPISGHVSLFWYQQALGQGPEFLTYFQNEAQLDKSGLPSDRFFAERPEGSVSTLKIQRTQQEDSAVYLCASSLKGGNEQFFGPGTRLTVL.

For the CDR3, the DNA is TGTGCCAGCAGCTACATAAGAGGACTAGCGGGTTGGACCTACAATGAGCAGTTCTTC. Protein sequence: CASSYIRGLAGWTYNEQFF. The chain couples TRBV7-9 to TRBJ2-1, with TRBD2 matching over 11 bases. CDR1 SEHNR and CDR2 FQNEAQ come from the germline V gene (reference sequence). CDR3 size: 19 residues. V was pared by 4 bases and J by 2 bases, with 13 bases of the junction left unmatched.

V usage is TRBV4-1 and J usage is TRBJ1-6; D remains ambiguous. Germline V gives CDR1 MGHRA, CDR2 YSYEKL. The V and J ends lost 3 bases and 9 bases respectively, with 6 bases between them. The CDR3 has 12 residues. Here the CDR3 reads CASSQPFSPLHF. For the CDR3, the DNA is TGCGCCAGCAGCCAGCCATTTTCACCCCTCCACTTT.

The CDR3 here is CAISEIQGHDEKLFF. The DNA for the CDR3 is TGTGCCATCAGTGAGATACAGGGGCACGATGAAAAACTGTTTTTT. This chain connects TRBV10-3 to TRBJ1-4, with TRBD1 matching over 7 bases. Germline V gene sequence: CDR1 ENHRY, CDR2 SYGVKD. The V segment lost 2 bases and the J segment 6 bases; nucleotides outside the gene matches: 6. The CDR3 consists of 15 residues.

The J gene is TRBJ1-3, the V gene TRBV9; D uncertain. Germline-derived CDR1 and CDR2 are SGDLS and YYNGEE. V was cut by 6 bases and J by 2 bases, with 15 bases left in between. The CDR3 sequence is 15 residues long. The CDR3 DNA reads as TGTGCCAGCAATCGATCACCGGACCCTGGAAACACCATATATTTT. Amino acids: CASNRSPDPGNTIYF. Combining the CDR3 with reference TRBV9 and TRBJ1-3 gives the whole variable domain DSGVTQTPKHLITATGQRVTLRCSPRSGDLSVYWYQQSLDQGLQFLIQYYNGEERAKGNILERFSAQQFPDLHSELNLSSLELGDSALYFCASNRSPDPGNTIYFGEGSWLTVV.

The chain recombines TRBV30 with TRBJ2-2; D is possibly TRBD2 (7 bases). V was shortened by 5 bases and J by 4 bases, with 14 bases between the two germline ends. The CDR3 is 14 amino acids. Germline values: CDR1 GTSNPN, CDR2 SVGIG (reference sequence). The CDR3 nucleotides read TGTGCCTGGGATAAGGGGGGGCGCACCGGGGAGCTGTTTTTT. Translating gives CAWDKGGRTGELFF.

The table lists this clone with a few counts. This chain joins TRBV7-9 and TRBJ1-6; maybe TRBD1 (6 bases). V dropped 5 bases and J dropped 4 bases, with 15 bases sitting between them. The CDR3 is made up of 16 amino acids. Germline loops: CDR1 SEHNR, CDR2 FQNEAQ (reference sequence). CDR3 residues: CASSIFRGTYNSPLHF. In DNA, the CDR3 is TGTGCCAGCAGCATATTCAGGGGTACATATAATTCACCCCTCCACTTT.

The V gene is TRBV30, the J gene TRBJ1-2; unclear D gene. Per germline, CDR1 GTSNPN and CDR2 SVGIG (reference sequence). The CDR3 extends over 16 amino acids. Trimming shortened V by 5 bases and J by 7 bases, and 26 bases separated the two germline ends. The CDR3 loop reads CAWFAWGRSDGSGYTF. DNA for the CDR3: TGTGCCTGGTTCGCTTGGGGAAGGAGCGACGGCTCTGGCTACACCTTC.

The sample holds a few counts of this clone. This chain connects TRBV19 to TRBJ1-1; TRBD1 agrees at 10 bases. The CDR3 sequence is 15 residues long. The trim removed 1 base at V and 3 bases at J, leaving 2 bases unmatched. Germline V gene sequence: CDR1 LNHDA, CDR2 SQIVND (reference sequence). The CDR3 loop reads CASSIVGTGDTEAFF. The CDR3 nucleotides are TGTGCCAGTAGTATAGTCGGGACAGGGGACACTGAAGCTTTCTTT.

The chain employs TRBV6-5 and TRBJ2-5; 11 bases align to TRBD2. Losses at the gene ends were 6 bases for V and 5 bases for J; bases not matched to a gene: 5. This CDR3 spans 14 amino acids. Per the germline V gene, CDR1 is MNHEY and CDR2 is SVGAGI. CDR3 sequence reads: CASRLAGAGETQYF. The CDR3 region has the DNA TGTGCCAGCAGACTAGCGGGGGCGGGGGAGACCCAGTACTTC.

This sequence joins TRBV4-2 and TRBJ1-1; D unclear. The CDR3 is 16 amino acids. Germline values: CDR1 LGHNA, CDR2 YNFKEQ. V was clipped by 4 bases and J by 0 bases, with 15 bases between them. CDR3 loop: CASSPGGHRVNTEAFF. The CDR3 DNA follows: TGTGCCAGCAGCCCCGGTGGGCATAGGGTGAACACTGAAGCTTTCTTT.

The J gene is TRBJ2-1, the V gene TRBV18, with a possible D match to TRBD1 (7 bases). Trimming shortened V by 3 bases and J by 5 bases, and 17 bases separated the two germline ends. Germline loops: CDR1 KGHSH, CDR2 LQKENI. The CDR3 has 16 amino acids. CDR3 in amino acids: CASSPRDRRTNNEQFF. The CDR3 DNA is TGTGCCAGCTCACCCCGGGACAGAAGGACTAACAATGAGCAGTTCTTC.

This clone is medium-sized by share. This chain links TRBV18 with TRBJ1-4; 8 nucleotides agree with TRBD1. Germline-derived CDR1 and CDR2 are KGHSH and LQKENI. V trimming: 2 bases; J trimming: 7 bases; junction bases outside the gene matches: 3. This CDR3 is built from 14 residues. CDR3: CASSPDRGGEKLFF. In DNA, the CDR3 is TGTGCCAGCTCACCAGACAGGGGTGGTGAAAAACTGTTTTTT.